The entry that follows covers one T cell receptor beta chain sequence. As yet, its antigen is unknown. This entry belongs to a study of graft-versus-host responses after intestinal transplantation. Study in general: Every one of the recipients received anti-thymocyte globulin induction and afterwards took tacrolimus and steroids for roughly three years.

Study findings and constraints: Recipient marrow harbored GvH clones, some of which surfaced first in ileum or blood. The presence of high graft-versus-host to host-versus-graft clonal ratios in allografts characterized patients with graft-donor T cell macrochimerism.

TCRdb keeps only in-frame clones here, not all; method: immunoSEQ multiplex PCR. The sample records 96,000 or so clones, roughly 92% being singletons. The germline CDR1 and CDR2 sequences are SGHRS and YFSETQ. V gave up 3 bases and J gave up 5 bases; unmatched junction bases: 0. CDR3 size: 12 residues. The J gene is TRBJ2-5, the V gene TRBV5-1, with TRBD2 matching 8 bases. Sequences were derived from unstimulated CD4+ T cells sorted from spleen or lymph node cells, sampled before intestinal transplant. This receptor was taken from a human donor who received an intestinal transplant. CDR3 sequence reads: CASSWTSETQYF. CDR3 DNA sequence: TGCGCCAGCAGCTGGACTAGCGAGACCCAGTACTTC.